The 24 T cell receptor beta chains listed next were all sequenced from one sample in a study. TCRdb re-called the RT-PCR reads with MiXCR, one entry per CDR3 protein. The sample lists hundreds of thousands of distinct CDR3 sequences, around 14% occurring once. Material for sequencing was memory CD4+ T cells from blood. Receptors originate from a female donor in good health, serving as a healthy control.

This sequence joins TRBV24-1 and TRBJ2-2; 10 bases align to TRBD2. With V trimmed by 2 bases and J by 0 bases, 2 bases remained unmatched. Germline CDR1 is KGHDR and CDR2 is SFDVKD. The length of the CDR3 is 17 residues. The CDR3 is CATSDWTSGANTGELFF. CDR3 nucleotides: TGTGCCACCAGTGATTGGACTAGCGGCGCGAACACCGGGGAGCTGTTTTTT.

This clonotype was detected only a few times. The gene calls are TRBV20-1 and TRBJ1-1, with 10 bases that match TRBD1. The CDR3 covers 12 residues. Germline lookup yields CDR1 DFQATT and CDR2 SNEGSKA (reference sequence). Trimming removed 8 bases from V and 5 bases from J; junction bases left unmatched: 5. The DNA of the CDR3 is TGCAGTCCAAGGACAGGGGGTACTGAAGCTTTCTTT. It encodes CSPRTGGTEAFF.

This clonotype occurred a few times. V is TRBV29-1 and J is TRBJ1-2; 9 bases line up with TRBD1. Trimming took 5 bases from V and 5 from J; bases not matched to a gene: 15. This CDR3 contains 16 residues. Germline V lookup: CDR1 SQVTM, CDR2 ANQGSEA. CDR3 in amino acids: CSVLDRGISGGYGYTF. The CDR3 coding sequence is TGCAGCGTTCTTGACAGGGGGATTAGTGGAGGGTATGGCTACACCTTC.

This clonotype was seen a handful of times. This sequence joins TRBV5-6 and TRBJ1-4, with D hard to call. The CDR3 sequence is 12 residues long. Trimming left V 1 base short and J 7 bases short, with 5 bases between. Germline loops: CDR1 SGHDT, CDR2 YYEEEE. This CDR3 reads CASSLRVEKLFF. CDR3 nucleotides: TGTGCCAGCAGCTTGAGGGTTGAAAAACTGTTTTTT.

Only a few counts were recorded for this clonotype. For the CDR3, the DNA is TGTGCCAGCAGCGTAAACAGCGTAAATCAGCCCCAGCATTTT. Protein product: CASSVNSVNQPQHF. The chain uses TRBV7-2 and TRBJ1-5, with D unresolved. The CDR3 length is 14 residues. Germline CDR1 SGHTA, CDR2 FQGNSA. V shed 5 bases and J shed 4 bases, with 12 bases lying between them. Together with reference TRBV7-2 and TRBJ1-5, the CDR3 gives the full variable domain: GAGVSQSPSNKVTEKGKDVELRCDPISGHTALYWYRQSLGQGLEFLIYFQGNSAPDKSGLPSDRFSAERTGGSVSTLTIQRTQQEDSAVYLCASSVNSVNQPQHFGDGTRLSIL.

This clonotype came up once. V usage is TRBV18 and J usage is TRBJ2-3; a possible D gene is TRBD1 (5 bases). Per germline, CDR1 KGHSH and CDR2 LQKENI. The CDR3 totals 12 residues. V lost 5 bases and J lost 6, with 9 bases in between. The CDR3 DNA reads TGTGCCAGCTCAACCAGGGTGGATACGCAGTATTTT. Translating it yields CASSTRVDTQYF.

This chain links TRBV19 with TRBJ2-3, with 7 bases lining up with TRBD2. The germline gives CDR1 LNHDA, CDR2 SQIVND (reference sequence). Germline trimming cut 5 bases from V and 6 bases from J; bases unmatched to any gene: 8. CDR3 size: 14 residues. The CDR3 DNA reads as TGTGCCAGTAGTTCCTCGCGGGAGTCGGATACGCAGTATTTT. This gives the protein CASSSSRESDTQYF.

The rearrangement uses TRBV19 and TRBJ1-2; D is unclear. The CDR3 runs to 13 residues. CDR1 and CDR2 from the germline V gene are LNHDA and SQIVND (reference sequence). With 3 bases removed from V and 0 bases from J, the gap between germline ends came to 5 bases. CDR3 DNA sequence: TGTGCCAGTAGTATTGGAGCTAACTATGGCTACACCTTC. As protein: CASSIGANYGYTF.

The CDR3 DNA reads TGTGCCAGCAGCCCGTTGACAGGGGCCCGGGAGGGCTACACCTTC. Translating it yields CASSPLTGAREGYTF. The V call is TRBV7-9, the J call TRBJ1-2; 8 bases are shared with TRBD1. CDR3 length: 15 residues. CDR1 is SEHNR, CDR2 FQNEAQ, per germline (reference sequence). Germline trimming cut 5 bases from V and 8 bases from J; bases unmatched to any gene: 13.

The chain joins TRBV27 to TRBJ2-4; D remains ambiguous. The CDR3 consists of 13 residues. V lost 7 bases to trimming and J lost 1 base, with 8 bases between them. Germline CDR1 is MNHEY and CDR2 is SMNVEV (reference sequence). The CDR3 loop reads CASIGRAKNIQYF. CDR3 bases: TGTGCCAGCATCGGGCGGGCCAAAAACATTCAGTACTTC.

This clonotype was detected ten times or more. The gene calls are TRBV20-1 and TRBJ1-2; possible D gene TRBD1, 6 bases. CDR3 length equals 13 residues. Trimming shortened V by 5 bases and J by 0 bases, and 10 bases separated the two germline ends. Germline lookup yields CDR1 DFQATT and CDR2 SNEGSKA (reference sequence). Written as DNA, the CDR3 is TGCAGTGCTGAGGGGGGTACTAACTATGGCTACACCTTC. Protein: CSAEGGTNYGYTF.

The rearrangement uses TRBV7-2 and TRBJ2-7; 7 bases line up with TRBD2. CDR1 SGHTA and CDR2 FQGNSA come from the germline V gene. The CDR3 loop spans 14 amino acids. The J segment lost 6 bases and the V segment lost 5 bases, leaving 10 bases of the junction unmatched. The DNA for the CDR3 is TGTGCCAGCAGCCAGTACGCCTGGGAGGGCGAGCAGTACTTC. Encoded protein: CASSQYAWEGEQYF.

This clonotype was counted many times. The chain couples TRBV29-1 to TRBJ2-3; possibly TRBD2 for D (7 bases). Germline loops: CDR1 SQVTM, CDR2 ANQGSEA. The V end lost 7 bases, the J end lost 4 bases, and 15 bases lay between the germline ends. This CDR3 contains 13 residues. CDR3 coding DNA: TGCAGCGCCGATGGGGGGGCCTCAGATACGCAGTATTTT. Amino acid sequence: CSADGGASDTQYF.

The chain recombines TRBV29-1 with TRBJ2-7, with 7 bases aligning to TRBD1. The V segment lost 8 bases and the J segment 3 bases; nucleotides outside the gene matches: 7. Germline lookup yields CDR1 SQVTM and CDR2 ANQGSEA. CDR3 size: 12 residues. The DNA for the CDR3 is TGCAGCTTGACCGGGACAGTCTACGAGCAGTACTTC. It is translated as CSLTGTVYEQYF.

In this sample, this clonotype turned up many times. The chain combines TRBV20-1 with TRBJ2-7; D is undetermined. V was cut by 5 bases and J by 3 bases, with 17 bases left in between. Germline V gene sequence: CDR1 DFQATT, CDR2 SNEGSKA (reference sequence). The CDR3 has 14 residues. CDR3 in amino acids: CSAETPRHVYEQYF. The CDR3 DNA reads TGCAGTGCTGAAACCCCGAGACACGTCTACGAGCAGTACTTC.

The genes are TRBV6-5 and TRBJ2-7; TRBD2 might be the D (7 bases). Per the germline V gene, CDR1 is MNHEY and CDR2 is SVGAGI. The CDR3 covers 17 residues. Trimming shortened V by 4 bases and J by 4 bases, and 23 bases separated the two germline ends. The CDR3 spells CASSSGLGRGGSYEQYF. The CDR3 DNA reads as TGTGCCAGCAGTTCCGGATTAGGGAGGGGGGGTTCGTACGAGCAGTACTTC.

This clonotype was recorded a few times. V is TRBV12-3 or TRBV12-4 and J is TRBJ2-3; D possibly corresponds to TRBD2 (5 bases). V lost 4 bases and J 1 base, leaving 18 bases between the germline ends. CDR3 length: 17 amino acids. This CDR3 reads CASSSPRAVRGTDTQYF. The DNA for the CDR3 is TGTGCCAGCAGTTCGCCGCGGGCCGTCCGTGGCACAGATACGCAGTATTTT.

This clonotype was found a few times. This rearrangement joins TRBV4-1 to TRBJ2-6, with D possibly TRBD1 on 5 matching bases. V gave up 0 bases and J gave up 4 bases, with 10 bases separating them. Germline CDR1 reads MGHRA; CDR2 reads YSYEKL. This CDR3 spans 16 amino acids. The CDR3 spells CASSQDGREGANVLTF. CDR3 in DNA: TGCGCCAGCAGCCAAGATGGCAGGGAAGGGGCCAACGTCCTGACTTTC.

This clonotype occurred a few times. The chain uses TRBV7-2 and TRBJ1-1, with TRBD1 identical over 8 bases. Trimming at V came to 2 bases and at J to 4 bases, leaving 6 bases not matched to a gene. Germline V gives CDR1 SGHTA, CDR2 FQGNSA. This CDR3 is built from 15 residues. The chain's CDR3 is CASSLSRTGTTEAFF. In DNA, the CDR3 is TGTGCCAGCAGCTTATCTCGGACAGGGACCACTGAAGCTTTCTTT.

The V gene is TRBV5-1, the J gene TRBJ2-7, with a possible D match to TRBD2 (6 bases). The CDR3 is 14 amino acids. The V gene's germline CDR1 is SGHRS and CDR2 YFSETQ. The V end lost 0 bases, the J end lost 6 bases, and 13 bases lay between the germline ends. In DNA, the CDR3 is TGCGCCAGCAGCTTGGGACTAGGGTTTTCCGAGCAGTACTTC. Amino acid sequence: CASSLGLGFSEQYF.

This clonotype has at least ten counts. The J gene is TRBJ2-3, the V gene TRBV20-1; D is perhaps TRBD1 or TRBD2 (5 bases each). V was pared by 3 bases and J by 2 bases, with 12 bases between. CDR3 length equals 14 residues. In germline, CDR1 is DFQATT, CDR2 SNEGSKA (reference sequence). The CDR3 reads CSASLGAHTDTQYF. The CDR3, as DNA: TGCAGTGCTAGCCTCGGGGCCCACACAGATACGCAGTATTTT.

This clonotype was detected only a few times. At one end, the junction sequence differs from germline, possibly due to a read error. The chain is built from TRBV18 and TRBJ2-7, with 8 bases lining up with TRBD1. Germline V CDR1 and CDR2: KGHSH, LQKENI. This CDR3 has 15 residues. The CDR3 nucleotides are TGTGCCGGCTCTCCAGGACAGGGAACAACCTACGAGCAGTACTTC. Its translation: CAGSPGQGTTYEQYF. Drawing the rest from reference TRBV18 and TRBJ2-7, the complete variable domain is NAGVMQNPRHLVRRRGQEARLRCSPMKGHSHVYWYRQLPEEGLKFMVYLQKENIIDESGMPKERFSAEFPKEGPSILRIQQVVRGDSAAYFCAGSPGQGTTYEQYFGPGTRLTVT.

V and J are TRBV20-1 and TRBJ2-1; possible D gene TRBD2, 5 bases. In germline, CDR1 is DFQATT, CDR2 SNEGSKA (reference sequence). This CDR3 contains 17 residues. V was shortened by 6 bases and J by 0 bases, with 21 bases between the two germline ends. The CDR3 sequence is CSAPTLQEASSYNEQFF. The CDR3 coding sequence is TGCAGTGCGCCGACTTTGCAGGAGGCTTCCTCCTACAATGAGCAGTTCTTC.

This clonotype was seen a few times. The V and J genes are TRBV4-2 and TRBJ2-5, with TRBD2 matching over 11 bases. The CDR3 has 18 residues. The junction had 8 bases not matched to a gene; V was cut back by 0 bases and J by 2 bases. Germline V gene data show CDR1 as LGHNA and CDR2 as YNFKEQ. The CDR3 nucleotides read TGTGCCAGCAGCCAAGACTCCTTAGCGGGGGGGTCACAAGAGACCCAGTACTTC. Translating it yields CASSQDSLAGGSQETQYF.